One and the same sample provided the 18 T cell receptor beta chains below, sequenced in a study of T cell responses to AZD1222 COVID-19 vaccine. This table comes from immunoSEQ multiplex PCR, and its TCRdb copy is limited to in-frame clones, with some not included. The sample carries approximately 64,000 clones, about 83% recorded once. This specimen was peripheral blood, taken on day 0 of AZD1222 vaccination. The receptors here all came from an adult in good health.

This chain joins TRBV5-1 and TRBJ1-5; tentative D call: TRBD1 (5 bases). Germline V lookup: CDR1 SGHRS, CDR2 YFSETQ. The CDR3 is 15 amino acids. Trimming shortened V by 1 base and J by 0 bases, and 8 bases separated the two germline ends. The CDR3 loop reads CASSLTGLSNQPQHF. The CDR3 DNA reads as TGCGCCAGCAGCTTGACAGGTCTTAGCAATCAGCCCCAGCATTTT.

The chain joins TRBV5-1 to TRBJ2-3; 8 positions match TRBD2. The CDR3 contains 15 residues. The V gene's germline CDR1 is SGHRS and CDR2 YFSETQ. J was trimmed by 3 bases and V by 0 bases; bases with no gene match: 3. The CDR3 region is CASSLDPGGTDTQYF. The CDR3 DNA reads as TGCGCCAGCAGCTTGGACCCGGGGGGGACAGATACGCAGTATTTT. The whole variable domain, filled in from reference TRBV5-1 and TRBJ2-3, reads KAGVTQTPRYLIKTRGQQVTLSCSPISGHRSVSWYQQTPGQGLQFLFEYFSETQRNKGNFPGRFSGRQFSNSRSEMNVSTLELGDSALYLCASSLDPGGTDTQYFGPGTRLTVL.

The chain couples TRBV10-3 to TRBJ2-3, with 10 positions matching TRBD1. CDR1 and CDR2 (germline): ENHRY, SYGVKD. Trimming removed 3 bases from V and 0 bases from J; junction bases left unmatched: 9. The CDR3 runs 18 residues. The CDR3 DNA sequence: TGTGCCATCAGTGACTCCCCGGGACAGGGGCCAAGCACAGATACGCAGTATTTT. It codes for CAISDSPGQGPSTDTQYF.

This chain connects TRBV9 to TRBJ1-2; 9 nucleotides line up with TRBD1. Germline V gene data show CDR1 as SGDLS and CDR2 as YYNGEE. The CDR3 extends over 14 amino acids. Trimming cost V 6 bases and J 7 bases; bases outside gene matches: 10. The chain's CDR3 is CASNSGGTGLGYTF. CDR3 in DNA: TGTGCCAGCAATTCAGGGGGGACAGGGCTTGGCTACACCTTC. The full variable domain, its missing parts supplied by reference TRBV9 and TRBJ1-2, is DSGVTQTPKHLITATGQRVTLRCSPRSGDLSVYWYQQSLDQGLQFLIQYYNGEERAKGNILERFSAQQFPDLHSELNLSSLELGDSALYFCASNSGGTGLGYTFGSGTRLTVV.

In its sample, this clone was seen once. This sequence joins TRBV6-6 and TRBJ1-5; D call uncertain. Deletions cut 3 bases from V and 2 bases from J, with 11 bases between. This CDR3 has 15 residues. The germline gives CDR1 MNHNY, CDR2 SVGAGI (reference sequence). This CDR3 is CASSYSLTGNQPQHF. The CDR3 DNA sequence: TGTGCCAGCAGTTATTCCTTAACGGGCAATCAGCCCCAGCATTTT.

The V and J genes are TRBV19 and TRBJ2-2; D gene ambiguous. CDR1 is LNHDA, CDR2 SQIVND, per germline (reference sequence). This CDR3 has 13 amino acids. V lost 10 bases and J lost 3, with 12 bases in between. In DNA, the CDR3 is TGTGCCACCTTAGGGCCGTACACCGGGGAGCTGTTTTTT. It translates to CATLGPYTGELFF.

This chain uses TRBV12-3 or TRBV12-4 with TRBJ1-5, with 7 bases matching TRBD1. The CDR3 covers 13 residues. V shed 6 bases and J 5 bases; nucleotides not matched to a gene: 4. CDR3 residues: CASSLTGDQPQHF. Written as DNA, the CDR3 is TGTGCCAGCAGCCTAACAGGGGATCAGCCCCAGCATTTT.

The V gene is TRBV18, the J gene TRBJ2-5; tentatively, D is TRBD2 (6 bases). The CDR3 covers 14 residues. The germline CDR1 and CDR2 sequences are KGHSH and LQKENI. The V gene lost 3 bases and the J gene lost 1 base, with 9 bases spanning the gap. DNA of the CDR3: TGTGCCAGCTCACCCCGGGGGAGCCAAGAGACCCAGTACTTC. Encoded protein: CASSPRGSQETQYF.

The rearrangement uses TRBV9 and TRBJ1-4; 8 bases map to TRBD1. V was clipped by 8 bases and J by 6 bases; unmatched bases: 18. The germline V gene has CDR1 SGDLS and CDR2 YYNGEE. This CDR3 has 17 residues. CDR3 loop: CASTRGQGLLEDEKLFF. In nucleotides, the CDR3 is TGTGCCAGTACCAGGGGGCAGGGGCTACTCGAGGATGAAAAACTGTTTTTT.

The chain links TRBV12-2 to TRBJ1-6. TRBV12-2 is a listed pseudogene. The CDR3 is made up of 14 amino acids. CDR3 sequence (DNA): TGTGCAAGTCGCTTAGCGAAGGGAGGTTCACCCCTCCACTTT. Amino acids: CASRLAKGGSPLHF.

V gene TRBV12-3 or TRBV12-4 combines with J gene TRBJ1-4; no reliable D call. The CDR3 consists of 12 residues. Trimming left V 3 bases short and J 8 bases short, with 7 bases between. The CDR3 DNA reads as TGTGCCAGCAGTTTCTTGACGGAAAAACTGTTTTTT. It is translated as CASSFLTEKLFF.

The chain uses TRBV3-1 (or the pseudogene TRBV3-2) and TRBJ1-1; tentative D call: TRBD1 (6 bases). There are 14 residues in the CDR3. In germline, CDR1 is LGHDT, CDR2 YNNKEL (reference sequence). The V end was cut by 8 bases, the J end by 1 base, with 14 bases between. CDR3 coding DNA: TGTGCCAGCGGCGAACAGGGTTCGAACACTGAAGCTTTCTTT. Encoded protein: CASGEQGSNTEAFF.

This chain connects TRBV3-1 (or the pseudogene TRBV3-2) to TRBJ2-1, with 11 bases fitting TRBD2. V shed 9 bases and J 7 bases; nucleotides not matched to a gene: 8. The CDR3 contains 14 residues. Per germline, CDR1 LGHDT and CDR2 YNNKEL (reference sequence). CDR3 sequence reads: CASSLAGVRNEQFF. CDR3 nucleotides: TGTGCCAGTTCACTAGCGGGGGTAAGGAATGAGCAGTTCTTC.

The chain recombines TRBV4-3 with TRBJ2-7; D unresolved. The CDR3 is made up of 16 amino acids. V was cut by 1 base and J by 4 bases, with 17 bases left in between. Germline values: CDR1 LGHNA, CDR2 YSLEER. DNA of the CDR3: TGCGCCAGCAGCCAAGGATTCCCAGAACCTACGTACGAGCAGTACTTC. Amino acids: CASSQGFPEPTYEQYF.

The V call is TRBV7-9, the J call TRBJ2-7; D perhaps matches TRBD1 (6 bases). The germline V gene encodes CDR1 SEHNR and CDR2 FQNEAQ (reference sequence). The CDR3 totals 15 residues. Trimming took 4 bases from V and 3 from J, leaving 16 bases between them. CDR3 DNA sequence: TGTGCCAGCAGCTCAACGGACAGAGCCTTCTACGAGCAGTACTTC. Translating it yields CASSSTDRAFYEQYF.

The chain is built from TRBV28 and TRBJ1-6; 9 positions match TRBD1. V was pared by 5 bases and J by 10 bases, with 3 bases of the junction left unmatched. This CDR3 has 13 residues. From germline, CDR1 is MDHEN and CDR2 SYDVKM. CDR3 nucleotide sequence: TGTGCCAGCAGTCAGACAGGGGGATCACCCCTCCACTTT. It is translated as CASSQTGGSPLHF.

The rearrangement uses TRBV28 and TRBJ2-2; 7 nucleotides align to TRBD2. This CDR3 is built from 16 residues. Losses at the gene ends were 6 bases for V and 4 bases for J; bases not matched to a gene: 11. Germline V gene data show CDR1 as MDHEN and CDR2 as SYDVKM. CDR3: CASSMGIGTTTGELFF. The CDR3 DNA sequence: TGTGCCAGCAGCATGGGTATAGGGACTACCACCGGGGAGCTGTTTTTT.

This chain links TRBV7-9 with TRBJ1-2; D remains unclear. V was trimmed by 2 bases and J by 5 bases, leaving 9 bases between them. CDR1 and CDR2 (germline): SEHNR, FQNEAQ (reference sequence). CDR3 size: 13 residues. The CDR3 DNA follows: TGTGCCAGCAGCTTATTGGGTCCGTATGGCTACACCTTC. Encoded protein: CASSLLGPYGYTF.